A single sample gave rise to the 15 T cell receptor beta chains below, sequenced in a study of control samples from healthy donors and cancer patients (TCRdb year 2020). The library was prepared using the immunoSEQ multiplex PCR assay. TCRdb mirrors the immuneACCESS table, restricted to in-frame sequences. Some clones are absent from its copies; in checked studies, under half trace to an unresolved V gene, and the reason for the others is unknown. The sample table shows roughly 170,000 clones, and 80% to 90% are seen once. 4% to 6% of the sample goes to the ten largest clones. Sample: blood. The receptors come from a woman aged 30 to 39 in good health.

This clone was seen a handful of times. This rearrangement joins TRBV7-9 to TRBJ1-2; D is undetermined. Germline CDR1 SEHNR, CDR2 FQNEAQ (reference sequence). This CDR3 region has 12 residues. V shed 5 bases and J shed 5 bases, with 9 bases lying between them. CDR3 nucleotides: TGTGCCAGCAGCGTCGACATTTATGGCTACACCTTC. Its protein product is CASSVDIYGYTF.

This chain links TRBV7-2 with TRBJ1-6, with 7 bases matching TRBD1. This CDR3 is built from 15 residues. CDR1 SGHTA and CDR2 FQGNSA come from the germline V gene. After removal of 4 bases from V and 9 bases from J, the junction contained 9 bases not matched to a gene. The CDR3 here is CASSSRQGGGSPLHF. The CDR3 DNA sequence: TGTGCCAGCAGCTCCAGACAGGGAGGTGGTTCACCCCTCCACTTT.

This chain uses TRBV12-3 or TRBV12-4 with TRBJ1-1; unclear D gene. The CDR3 spans 12 residues. V shed 5 bases and J shed 5 bases, with 9 bases lying between them. CDR3 region: CASSAVWTEAFF. The DNA for the CDR3 is TGTGCCAGCAGTGCCGTGTGGACTGAAGCTTTCTTT.

The chain carries TRBV11-2 and TRBJ1-5; perhaps TRBD1 as D (6 bases). The CDR3 contains 14 residues. Germline CDR1 reads SGHAT; CDR2 reads FQNNGV. V was shortened by 0 bases and J by 11 bases, with 14 bases between the two germline ends. The CDR3 is CASSLDGGHRAQHF. The CDR3 nucleotides are TGTGCCAGCAGCTTAGATGGGGGGCATAGGGCCCAGCATTTT.

This chain links TRBV5-4 with TRBJ2-1; 10 nucleotides match TRBD2. The CDR3 loop spans 16 amino acids. Germline CDR1 reads SGHNT; CDR2 reads YYREEE (reference sequence). V shed 4 bases, J shed 3 bases, and the junction held 7 bases outside the gene matches. In nucleotides, the CDR3 is TGTGCCAGCAGCACACAGCGGGGGGGATTCTACAATGAGCAGTTCTTC. It translates to CASSTQRGGFYNEQFF.

This clone was observed once. V is TRBV9 and J is TRBJ2-2; 10 bases align to TRBD1. This CDR3 comprises 15 residues. The V gene end was trimmed by 4 bases and the J gene end by 7 bases; junction bases not matched to a gene: 7. The germline CDR1 and CDR2 sequences are SGDLS and YYNGEE. CDR3 residues: CASSPRDRGYGELFF. The CDR3 DNA is TGTGCCAGCAGCCCCCGGGACAGGGGATACGGGGAGCTGTTTTTT.

This chain connects TRBV5-1 to TRBJ2-2; D not resolved. Germline V gene sequence: CDR1 SGHRS, CDR2 YFSETQ. The CDR3 contains 12 residues. Between the trimmed V and J ends, which lost 6 bases and 5 bases, there was a span of 8 bases. The CDR3 loop is CASTPITGELFF. CDR3 DNA sequence: TGCGCCAGCACCCCAATAACCGGGGAGCTGTTTTTT.

V and J are TRBV7-8 and TRBJ2-5; D may be TRBD1 or TRBD2 (6 bases each). The CDR3 loop spans 14 amino acids. Germline CDR1 reads SGHVS; CDR2 reads FQNEAQ. V was pared by 9 bases and J by 2 bases, with 16 bases between. CDR3: CASSHRAGQETQYF. As DNA, the CDR3 is TGTGCCAGTAGCCACAGGGCGGGGCAAGAGACCCAGTACTTC.

The chain carries TRBV6-1 and TRBJ2-4; unclear D gene. Trimming pared 4 bases from V and 3 bases from J, leaving 19 bases between. The CDR3 runs to 17 residues. Per the germline V gene, CDR1 is MNHNS and CDR2 is SASEGT. DNA of the CDR3: TGTGCCAGCAGTGTCACATGGGGAAATCCGGGCAAAAACATTCAGTACTTC. Translating it yields CASSVTWGNPGKNIQYF.

The chain carries TRBV4-1 and TRBJ2-3; 8 positions match TRBD2. The J segment lost 3 bases and the V segment lost 4 bases, leaving 12 bases of the junction unmatched. The germline CDR1 and CDR2 sequences are MGHRA and YSYEKL. This CDR3 comprises 17 residues. The chain's CDR3 is CASSRIAGTERTDTQYF. The CDR3 bases are TGCGCCAGCAGCCGGATAGCGGGGACCGAGAGGACAGATACGCAGTATTTT.

A word on this clone: Other nucleotide sequences from this sample produce the same CDR3. This rearrangement joins TRBV19 to TRBJ1-1, with 7 bases aligning to TRBD1. V was clipped by 9 bases and J by 0 bases; unmatched bases: 7. The CDR3 runs to 14 residues. The germline V gene encodes CDR1 LNHDA and CDR2 SQIVND (reference sequence). CDR3 protein: CASLDRRMNTEAFF. As DNA, the CDR3 is TGTGCCAGCTTGGACAGGAGAATGAACACTGAAGCTTTCTTT.

This rearrangement joins TRBV7-8 to TRBJ2-2; D gene unclear. CDR3 length: 14 residues. V was trimmed by 4 bases and J by 3 bases, leaving 9 bases between them. CDR1 is SGHVS, CDR2 FQNEAQ, per germline. The CDR3 nucleotides read TGTGCCAGCAGCTCCCCGGTTTACACCGGGGAGCTGTTTTTT. It specifies CASSSPVYTGELFF.

The chain is built from TRBV6-5 and TRBJ2-2; D remains unclear. V was clipped by 5 bases and J by 2 bases, with 12 bases between them. Germline V gives CDR1 MNHEY, CDR2 SVGAGI. The CDR3 is 15 amino acids. CDR3 nucleotide sequence: TGTGCCAGCAGTCATCTCCACAGTAACACCGGGGAGCTGTTTTTT. Amino acid sequence: CASSHLHSNTGELFF.

This chain uses TRBV4-2 with TRBJ2-6; the D gene is possibly TRBD2 (5 bases). The CDR3 sequence is 16 residues long. Trimming took off 3 bases at V and 2 bases at J, with 11 bases between the two ends. CDR1 and CDR2 (germline): LGHNA, YNFKEQ. The CDR3 is CASSHEGAAGANVLTF. The CDR3 DNA reads as TGTGCCAGCAGCCATGAGGGAGCAGCTGGGGCCAACGTCCTGACTTTC.

The rearrangement joins TRBV7-9 to TRBJ1-6, with TRBD1 matching over 9 bases. CDR1 is SEHNR, CDR2 FQNEAQ, per germline (reference sequence). J gave up 10 bases and V 11 bases, and 21 bases lay outside the gene matches. The CDR3 loop spans 17 amino acids. This chain's CDR3 is CAVPVRPTGQGNSPLHF. In DNA form, the CDR3 reads TGTGCCGTTCCCGTTCGACCCACGGGACAGGGAAACTCACCCCTCCACTTT.